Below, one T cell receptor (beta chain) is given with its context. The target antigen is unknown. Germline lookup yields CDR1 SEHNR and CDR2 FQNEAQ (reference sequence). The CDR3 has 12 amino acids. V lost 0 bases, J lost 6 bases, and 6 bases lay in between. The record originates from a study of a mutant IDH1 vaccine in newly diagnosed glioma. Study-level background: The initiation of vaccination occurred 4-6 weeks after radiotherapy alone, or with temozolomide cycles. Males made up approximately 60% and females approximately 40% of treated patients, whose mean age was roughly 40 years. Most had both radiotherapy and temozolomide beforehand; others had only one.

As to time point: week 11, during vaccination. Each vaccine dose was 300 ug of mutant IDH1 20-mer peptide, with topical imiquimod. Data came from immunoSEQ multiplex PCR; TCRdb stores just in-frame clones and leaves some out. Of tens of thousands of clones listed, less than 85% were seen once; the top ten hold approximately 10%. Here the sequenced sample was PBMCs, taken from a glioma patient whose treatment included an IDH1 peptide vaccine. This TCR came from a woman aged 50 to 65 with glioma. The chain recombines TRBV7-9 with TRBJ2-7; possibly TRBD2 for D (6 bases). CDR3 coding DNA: TGTGCCAGCAGCTTAGCGGGAGGCGAGCAGTACTTC. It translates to CASSLAGGEQYF.